This passage covers 3 T cell receptor beta chains from one sample sequenced in a study of blood T cell repertoires in COVID-19. Method: immunoSEQ multiplex PCR; TCRdb's copy keeps in-frame clones and lacks some. The table lists 120,000 or so clones, 76% of them singletons. Input material: peripheral blood. These receptors were taken from an elderly woman with acute or convalescent COVID-19.

The chain links TRBV19 to TRBJ1-1, with TRBD1 matching over 9 bases. Germline assignment: CDR1 LNHDA and CDR2 SQIVND (reference sequence). V shed 6 bases and J 1 base; nucleotides not matched to a gene: 3. The CDR3 consists of 14 residues. The CDR3 spells CASSAQGANTEAFF. The CDR3 nucleotides read TGTGCCAGTAGCGCACAGGGGGCGAACACTGAAGCTTTCTTT. Complete variable domain (other parts from reference TRBV19 and TRBJ1-1): DGGITQSPKYLFRKEGQNVTLSCEQNLNHDAMYWYRQDPGQGLRLIYYSQIVNDFQKGDIAEGYSVSREKKESFPLTVTSAQKNPTAFYLCASSAQGANTEAFFGQGTRLTVV.

This clone came up once. V gene TRBV7-8 combines with J gene TRBJ2-1; D is undetermined. Deletions cut 5 bases from V and 5 bases from J, with 13 bases between. This CDR3 region has 14 residues. CDR1 and CDR2 (germline): SGHVS, FQNEAQ. The CDR3: CASSPLTLHNEQFF. The CDR3, as DNA: TGTGCCAGCAGCCCCTTGACTCTTCACAATGAGCAGTTCTTC.

The chain is built from TRBV19 and TRBJ1-1; TRBD1 might be the D (5 bases). The CDR3 runs 13 residues. In germline, CDR1 is LNHDA, CDR2 SQIVND (reference sequence). Trimming pared 7 bases from V and 11 bases from J, leaving 20 bases between. The CDR3 sequence: CASTPSGRRGAFF. CDR3 nucleotides: TGTGCCAGTACCCCAAGTGGTCGACGGGGGGCTTTCTTT.